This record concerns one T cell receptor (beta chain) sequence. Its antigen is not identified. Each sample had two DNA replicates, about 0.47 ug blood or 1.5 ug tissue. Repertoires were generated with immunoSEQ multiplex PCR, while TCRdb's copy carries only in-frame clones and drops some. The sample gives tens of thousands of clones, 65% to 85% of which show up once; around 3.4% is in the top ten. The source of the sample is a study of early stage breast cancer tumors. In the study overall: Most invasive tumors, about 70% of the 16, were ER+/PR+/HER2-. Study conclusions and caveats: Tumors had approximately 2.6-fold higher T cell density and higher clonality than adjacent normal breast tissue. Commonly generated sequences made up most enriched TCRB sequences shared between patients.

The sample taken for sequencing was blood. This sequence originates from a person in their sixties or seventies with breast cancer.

The CDR3 here is CASSRRTGGSGANVLTF. Here the CDR3 DNA reads TGTGCCAGTAGTCGAAGGACAGGGGGATCTGGGGCCAACGTCCTGACTTTC. The chain has TRBV19 and TRBJ2-6; 10 nucleotides agree with TRBD1. The ends lost 5 bases at V and 1 base at J; junction bases unmatched: 5. The germline gives CDR1 LNHDA, CDR2 SQIVND (reference sequence). There are 17 residues in the CDR3.